One sample yielded the 3 T cell receptor beta chains listed below, sequenced in a study of T cell responses to AZD1222 COVID-19 vaccine. Sequenced by immunoSEQ multiplex PCR; TCRdb stores in-frame clones only, minus some. Here the sample spans some 190,000 clones, about nine tenths being singletons. This material consisted of peripheral blood, taken 28 days after the second AZD1222 dose. These receptors came from an adult who received the AZD1222 COVID-19 vaccine.

This clone was counted only a few times. The CDR3 DNA reads as TGTGCCAGCAGCTTGGTAGCGGGAGTTGGGACGCAGTATTTT. It encodes CASSLVAGVGTQYF. The chain joins TRBV7-2 to TRBJ2-3; 9 bases are a match to TRBD2. Germline V gene data show CDR1 as SGHTA and CDR2 as FQGNSA. The CDR3 is 14 residues long. The V segment lost 3 bases and the J segment 9 bases; nucleotides outside the gene matches: 7.

The CDR3: CASSQRQSEQYF. The DNA for the CDR3 is TGTGCCAGCAGCCAACGTCAGAGCGAGCAGTACTTC. The chain has TRBV11-3 and TRBJ2-7; D unresolved. This CDR3 spans 12 amino acids. Germline CDR1 is SGHNT and CDR2 is YENEEA. Trimming pared 5 bases from V and 6 bases from J, leaving 11 bases between.

This clone showed up just once. This sequence joins TRBV3-1 (or the pseudogene TRBV3-2) and TRBJ1-6; no clear D gene. Germline CDR1 and CDR2: LGHDT and YNNKEL (reference sequence). The CDR3 loop spans 15 amino acids. V was shortened by 5 bases and J by 10 bases, with 18 bases between the two germline ends. CDR3 sequence reads: CASSAGPNIGSPLHF. CDR3 coding DNA: TGTGCCAGCAGCGCCGGGCCCAATATCGGGTCACCCCTCCACTTT.